The source of this TCR beta chain is a study of response to subunit inactivated influenza vaccine. Comment on this clonotype: Its antigen is still unknown.

Study-wide results and caveats: It was suggested by the authors that few new T cells are recruited by each seasonal influenza vaccination.

MiXCR, run by TCRdb on the RT-PCR reads, gives a single entry per CDR3 protein. The repertoire holds 600,000 to 850,000 distinct CDR3 sequences, with around 15% as singletons. V lost 6 bases and J lost 7, with 16 bases in between. The CDR3 is 13 amino acids. This chain joins TRBV12-3 or TRBV12-4 and TRBJ2-7; weak D call: TRBD2 (6 bases). The sample in question was PBMCs from blood, obtained 14 days before vaccination. The TCR comes from a man aged 50 or older who received an inactivated influenza vaccine. The CDR3, as DNA: TGTGCCAGCAGACTGGAGGGCCTCTGGGAGCAGTACTTC. Residues: CASRLEGLWEQYF.